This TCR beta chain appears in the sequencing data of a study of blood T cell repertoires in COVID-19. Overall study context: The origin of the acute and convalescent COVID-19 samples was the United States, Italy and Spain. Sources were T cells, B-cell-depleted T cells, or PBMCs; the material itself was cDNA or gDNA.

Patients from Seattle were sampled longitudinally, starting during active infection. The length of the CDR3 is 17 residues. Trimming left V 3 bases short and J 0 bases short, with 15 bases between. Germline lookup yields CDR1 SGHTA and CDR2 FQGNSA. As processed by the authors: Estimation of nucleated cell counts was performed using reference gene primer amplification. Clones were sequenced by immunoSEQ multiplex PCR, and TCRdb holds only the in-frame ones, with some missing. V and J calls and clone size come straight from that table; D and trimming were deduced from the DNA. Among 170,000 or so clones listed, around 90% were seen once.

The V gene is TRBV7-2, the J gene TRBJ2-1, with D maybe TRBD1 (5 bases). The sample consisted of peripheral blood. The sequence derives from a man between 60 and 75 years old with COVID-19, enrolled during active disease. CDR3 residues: CASSFRQTYSSYNEQFF. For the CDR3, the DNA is TGTGCCAGCAGCTTCAGACAGACCTACAGCTCCTACAATGAGCAGTTCTTC.